The next 14 T cell receptor beta chains were all read from a single sample in a study of blood T cell repertoires in COVID-19 (dated by TCRdb to the early 2020s). Libraries were made using the immunoSEQ multiplex PCR assay. This immuneACCESS table, as held by TCRdb, lists in-frame sequences with V and J called but not all clones. Of the missing ones, under half trace to an unresolved V gene in checked studies; the others have no known cause. Here the sample has 200,000 to 300,000 clones; roughly 91% occur a single time. In total, the top ten clones hold more than 0.95% of the sample. Source material: peripheral blood. Receptors were obtained from a woman between 35 and 50 years old who had recovered from COVID-19.

The V gene is TRBV6-4, the J gene TRBJ2-3; D may be TRBD2 (6 bases). The V gene's germline CDR1 is MRHNA and CDR2 SNTAGT. V lost 4 bases and J 0 bases, leaving 8 bases between the germline ends. The CDR3 loop spans 14 amino acids. Here the CDR3 DNA reads TGTGCCAGCAGTGGCGGGGCTAGCACAGATACGCAGTATTTT. As protein: CASSGGASTDTQYF.

J is TRBJ2-3 and V is TRBV7-3; 7 bases agree with TRBD2. This CDR3 is built from 17 residues. Trimming removed 5 bases from V and 0 bases from J; junction bases left unmatched: 11. CDR1 and CDR2 (germline): SGHTA, FQGTGA. The CDR3 region is CASSLQVAGGSTDTQYF. DNA for the CDR3: TGTGCCAGCAGCCTTCAGGTAGCGGGCGGGAGCACAGATACGCAGTATTTT. Using reference TRBV7-3 and TRBJ2-3 for the parts outside the CDR3, the full variable domain is GAGVSQTPSNKVTEKGKYVELRCDPISGHTALYWYRQSLGQGPEFLIYFQGTGAADDSGLPNDRFFAVRPEGSVSTLKIQRTERGDSAVYLCASSLQVAGGSTDTQYFGPGTRLTVL.

This clone was observed a single time. This chain uses TRBV30 with TRBJ1-1; D is perhaps TRBD1 (5 bases). The CDR3 spans 13 residues. Per the germline V gene, CDR1 is GTSNPN and CDR2 is SVGIG (reference sequence). Trimming took 0 bases from V and 9 from J, leaving 14 bases between them. The CDR3: CAWSVGVRPQAFF. The CDR3 DNA is TGTGCCTGGAGTGTAGGGGTACGGCCACAAGCTTTCTTT.

V usage is TRBV27 and J usage is TRBJ2-5; 14 nucleotides align to TRBD2. V was pared by 5 bases and J by 5 bases, with 7 bases of the junction left unmatched. The CDR3 sequence is 16 residues long. Per germline, CDR1 MNHEY and CDR2 SMNVEV (reference sequence). The CDR3 region is CASSRLAGGPGETQYF. The DNA of the CDR3 is TGTGCCAGCAGTCGACTAGCGGGAGGGCCGGGGGAGACCCAGTACTTC.

This clone occurred a few times. The chain has TRBV6-5 and TRBJ1-2; no reliable D call. Trimming took off 8 bases at V and 8 bases at J, with 21 bases between the two ends. CDR3 length: 14 amino acids. Germline CDR1 MNHEY, CDR2 SVGAGI. CDR3 region: CASGPEGAVRGYTF. Here the CDR3 DNA reads TGTGCCAGCGGGCCGGAGGGCGCGGTCCGCGGCTACACCTTC.

The chain uses TRBV6-5 and TRBJ1-2, with TRBD1 as a possible D gene (5 bases). The germline V gene has CDR1 MNHEY and CDR2 SVGAGI. V lost 6 bases to trimming and J lost 8 bases, with 16 bases between them. The CDR3 has 13 amino acids. CDR3 protein: CASSPGRPGGYTF. CDR3 coding DNA: TGTGCCAGCAGCCCCGGGCGCCCAGGGGGCTACACCTTC.

The chain recombines TRBV18 with TRBJ1-2; tentative D call: TRBD1 (6 bases). V shed 2 bases and J shed 8 bases, with 12 bases lying between them. The CDR3 is 13 amino acids. Germline CDR1 is KGHSH and CDR2 is LQKENI. The CDR3 protein is CASSPAGAGGYTF. The CDR3 bases are TGTGCCAGCTCACCAGCGGGGGCTGGAGGCTACACCTTC.

V is TRBV6-5 and J is TRBJ1-2; D is unresolved. CDR1 and CDR2 (germline): MNHEY, SVGAGI. V was pared by 0 bases and J by 0 bases, with 8 bases between. The CDR3 has 15 amino acids. CDR3 in amino acids: CASSYSAVPNYGYTF. CDR3 bases: TGTGCCAGCAGTTACTCGGCAGTCCCTAACTATGGCTACACCTTC.

Points on this clone: Different DNA sequences within this sample yield the same CDR3. This chain joins TRBV30 and TRBJ1-5; D gene unclear. CDR1 and CDR2 (germline): GTSNPN, SVGIG (reference sequence). Trimming took off 3 bases at V and 0 bases at J, with 6 bases between the two ends. This CDR3 has 13 amino acids. The CDR3, as DNA: TGTGCCTGGAGCGGGGATAGCAATCAGCCCCAGCATTTT. Amino acid sequence: CAWSGDSNQPQHF.

The V call is TRBV27, the J call TRBJ2-7; 7 bases fit TRBD2. Looked up from germline, CDR1 is MNHEY and CDR2 is SMNVEV (reference sequence). This CDR3 is built from 14 residues. The junction had 4 bases not matched to a gene; V was cut back by 3 bases and J by 2 bases. CDR3 protein: CASSLGGSAYEQYF. The CDR3 region has the DNA TGTGCCAGCAGTTTGGGGGGGTCGGCCTACGAGCAGTACTTC.

The chain links TRBV13 to TRBJ2-1; 8 bases fit TRBD2. The germline V gene encodes CDR1 PRHDT and CDR2 FYEKMQ (reference sequence). There are 15 residues in the CDR3. The V gene end was trimmed by 0 bases and the J gene end by 3 bases; junction bases not matched to a gene: 1. CDR3 amino acids: CASSLGLAGYNEQFF. In DNA form, the CDR3 reads TGTGCCAGCAGCTTAGGCCTAGCGGGCTACAATGAGCAGTTCTTC. Using reference TRBV13 and TRBJ2-1 for the parts outside the CDR3, the full variable domain is AAGVIQSPRHLIKEKRETATLKCYPIPRHDTVYWYQQGPGQDPQFLISFYEKMQSDKGSIPDRFSAQQFSDYHSELNMSSLELGDSALYFCASSLGLAGYNEQFFGPGTRLTVL.

Written as DNA, the CDR3 is TGTGCCAGCAGCGGCCAGGGGATCAAAGCTTTCTTT. As protein: CASSGQGIKAFF. The gene calls are TRBV6-5 and TRBJ1-1; TRBD1 might be the D (6 bases). Germline loops: CDR1 MNHEY, CDR2 SVGAGI. There are 12 residues in the CDR3. V lost 6 bases, J lost 9 bases, and 14 bases lay in between.

The chain links TRBV25-1 to TRBJ1-1, with 8 positions matching TRBD1. Germline lookup yields CDR1 MGHDK and CDR2 SYGVNS. Losses at the gene ends were 5 bases for V and 1 base for J; bases not matched to a gene: 6. This CDR3 contains 15 residues. CDR3 residues: CASSPGTGPNTEAFF. Here the CDR3 DNA reads TGTGCCAGCAGTCCCGGGACAGGACCGAACACTGAAGCTTTCTTT.

The chain couples TRBV5-1 to TRBJ2-7, with TRBD2 matching 15 bases. CDR3 length: 16 residues. Trimming at V came to 4 bases and at J to 5 bases, leaving 7 bases not matched to a gene. Germline V gives CDR1 SGHRS, CDR2 YFSETQ. CDR3 sequence (DNA): TGCGCCAGCAGCCCGGGACTAGCGGGAGGTGGCCACGAGCAGTACTTC. Encoded protein: CASSPGLAGGGHEQYF.